This TCR beta chain was captured in a study of cytomegalovirus exposure and HLA in healthy donors (dated by TCRdb to the late 2010s). At the level of the whole study: In an earlier analysis of roughly 590 of the donors, roughly 300 Gb of sequence data and some 100 million unique TCR beta sequences from about 180 million T cells were reported. The study aimed to test whether cataloging public T cell receptors could reveal signatures of past pathogen exposure. A later analysis re-analyzed previously published TCR beta repertoires from roughly 630 donors and added high-resolution HLA genotyping to study TCR occurrence patterns. Five DR-DQ haplotypes were handled as single units for association and clustering because linkage in the cohort was strong. The number of typed donors differed by locus: about 629-640 for A, B, C, DRB1 and DQB1; 522 for DQA1; fewer than 610 for DPA1; and some 430 for DPB1. Among about 400 genotyped donors of the cohort, an average of around 240,000 unique TCR beta nucleotide sequences was sequenced per donor, of which about 18% were non-productive. The study profiled the T cell repertoires of 500 to 800 subjects by immunosequencing and related them to cytomegalovirus serostatus. A separate validation cohort of roughly 120 different subjects was used in addition to the approximately 700-subject first cohort. Every repertoire in the discovery cohort had been generated on one and the same sequencing platform. Donor age, sex, ethnicity and CMV serostatus were collected together with the repertoire data. HLA typing covered class I and class II loci at four-digit resolution. An early release covering roughly 600 HLA-typed donors comprised about 320 gigabases of sequencing data and approximately 85 million unique TCR sequences. Rather than drawing on any new phenotypic data, the later analysis identified candidate immune exposures from TCR beta sequences and the way those sequences occurred across donors. The study combined high-throughput TCR immunosequencing, statistical association of individual TCRs with disease status, and machine learning to predict cytomegalovirus infection status. Genome-wide SNP genotypes for about 65% of the 666 donors were used in a later genetic analysis, which treated that subset as a discovery cohort. In an earlier analysis of a few hundred of the donors, high-throughput TCR beta sequencing was used to judge whether each TCR beta V gene segment behaved as functional or pseudogenic. The genetic ancestry cluster associated with self-reported Caucasian donors included about four fifths of the roughly 380 genotyped donors. On the study overall, not on this receptor specifically: The 87-base-pair reads could not distinguish some IMGT-functional V segments, including TRBV6-2 and TRBV6-3, so those segments were excluded. In a later analysis, the rate of TCR association differed among HLA loci, with DRB1 alleles having the most associated TCRs and HLA-C alleles having the fewest. For the cohort, immune exposure information was limited to CMV serostatus. While some public TCRs were present in many individuals, most TCR sequences turned up only very rarely across donors. According to a later analysis, parvovirus B19, influenza, CMV and Epstein-Barr virus appeared linked to several top co-occurrence clusters. A total of fewer than 200 TCR beta chains were listed by the study as associated with cytomegalovirus. According to a later genetic analysis, donors in an Asian-associated ancestry cluster had fewer N-insertions in productive TCRs than the roughly 660-donor mean. Because HLA typing was unavailable for some donors at each locus, only the typed subset was used in association tests. The classifier was reported to diagnose cytomegalovirus status with high specificity and sensitivity in both the original cohort and the validation cohort. The authors suggested that the approach could potentially be extended to other disease states and immunological phenotypes. Three of the identified cytomegalovirus-associated TCR beta chains were confirmed in vitro to be specific for cytomegalovirus antigens. In a later genetic analysis, a missense DCLRE1C variant was associated with V-gene and J-gene trimming of TCR beta chains, and the association was replicated in an independent cohort. Because counts were too low, roughly 18 rarely observed V segments, including chromosome 9 orphons, were left out of the earlier analysis of over 550 of the donors. A cluster of highly shared sequence variants was judged likely to be a technical artifact of the sequencing pipeline. In a later analysis, HLA-associated TCR beta chains were found to be more clonally expanded and to have lower generation probabilities than equally common non-associated chains. A further reported finding was that TCR beta sequences accurately predicted the HLA-A and HLA-B alleles for most subjects in the first cohort. Roughly uniform sequencing depth across donors was assumed in presence/absence analyses, although this assumption may not hold. The cohort was sequenced for TCR beta chains only, and without alpha or paired-chain data the features that could be detected were limited. Linkage disequilibrium might explain the correlated functional status among segregating V segments, but an unknown experimental factor could not be excluded. In an earlier analysis of some 500 of the donors, most TCR beta V segments appeared in productive rearrangements about 87% or about 30% of the time, broadly matching IMGT annotations. At a false discovery rate of 0.05, a later analysis linked under 20,000 TCR beta sequences to specific HLA alleles. When HLA alleles, especially DR and DQ, strongly co-occurred, attributing TCR associations to individual alleles was difficult. A later analysis found that most CMV-associated TCR beta chains appeared HLA-restricted, with HLA associations seemingly driven largely by CMV exposure.

The cohort consisted of 666 healthy bone marrow donors. Cohort members were all nominally healthy when sampled, although unrecorded immune exposures were likely present. The donor tested CMV seropositive, placing the donor among the 289 seropositive members of the cohort. A peripheral blood sample was provided by each donor, and peripheral blood mononuclear cells were used for TCR beta sequencing. The Qiagen DNeasy Blood Extraction Kit was used to extract genomic DNA from the blood cell samples. CDR1 and CDR2 (SGHTA, FQGNSA) derive from the germline V gene. CDR3 length: 16 amino acids, cysteine to phenylalanine. This entry keeps only the CDR3 DNA: 48 bases, framed from base 1. V is cut back by 6 bases and J by 2 bases, with 11 bases in the junction unmatched. To prepare the library, the immunoSEQ multiplex PCR assay was applied. The multiplex PCR relied on a mix of 60 forward primers for TCR Vbeta segments and 13 reverse primers for TCR Jbeta segments. The CDR3 region of rearranged TCR beta genes was amplified from genomic DNA with a multiplex PCR assay. Amplified TCR beta libraries were sequenced as 87-base-pair reads on the Illumina HiSeq System. The paper's data handling went like this. A later analysis tallied 70 million to 100 million unique TCR beta chains across the 666 repertoires, and approximately 9.9 million of those chains were shared by two or more donors. To remove PCR and sequencing errors, raw reads were error-corrected and collapsed into unique sequences using a nearest-neighbor algorithm that merged closely related sequences. To assign V, D and J gene segments, CDR3 sequences were aligned to IMGT reference sequences. For a sequence to be retained, a match of at least six nucleotides was required to both a V gene segment and a J gene segment. A rearrangement counted as productive if the CDR3 had no stop codons and remained in frame with V and J, and every other rearrangement counted as non-productive. Following IMGT convention, CDR3 was defined as the stretch from the second conserved V-encoded cysteine to the conserved J-encoded phenylalanine. Sequences without an unambiguous match to a single V gene segment were excluded from the earlier analysis of approximately 560 of the donors. In an earlier analysis of approximately 560 of the donors, a V segment was called functional when productive rearrangements were above 56.7%, and segregating when the standard deviation between donors exceeded 5%. A statistical classification framework was developed to diagnose cytomegalovirus status using the catalog of TCR beta chain sequences. V and J gene assignment, in a later analysis, came from comparing TCR nucleotide sequences with IMGT/GENE-DB human TR gene sequences. Using the TCRdist pipeline, a later analysis assigned CDR3 sequences along with most-parsimonious VDJ recombination scenarios. A later analysis defined each TCR beta chain by its CDR3 amino acid sequence plus V-gene family, and excluded reads lacking a unique V-gene family. As a way to deal with suspected cross-contamination and a sequencing artifact, a later analysis dropped approximately 590 nucleotide sequences that were highly shared and had low generation probability. In a later analysis, a clonal expansion index for each public chain was calculated from normalized within-repertoire ranks of inferred template counts. In a later analysis, generation probabilities were computed with a VDJ recombination model fitted to out-of-frame rearrangements, and the resulting probabilities were checked against IGoR. In a later analysis, hypergeometric tests were used to score TCR-TCR, TCR-HLA and TCR-CMV co-occurrence, with a repertoire-size bias correction applied to TCR pairs. In a later analysis, false discovery rates were estimated by permuting HLA or CMV assignments 20 times. In a later analysis, co-occurring TCRs were grouped using DBSCAN, and TCRdist sequence similarity was added for clustering within HLA-allele-positive subsets. Repertoires with fewer than 30,000 or more than 120,000 public chains were left out of co-occurrence clustering, as were about 5 repertoires with anomalous nucleotide sharing. Held by TCRdb, this immuneACCESS table contains in-frame sequences only and omits some clones. Under half of the omission traces to an unresolved V gene where checked; the cause of the rest is unknown. That table supplies the V and J calls and clone size; D and trimming were determined from the DNA. The sample yields some 160,000 clones; 70% to 80% were counted once. The ten biggest clones cover 2% to 2.5% of the sample.

Only one count was recorded for this clone. The antigen it recognizes is unknown. Base quality data are lacking; no much larger clone is found one base away. The sequence is built from TRBV7-2 and TRBJ1-2; a stretch of 8 junction bases matches TRBD1. The material sequenced was PBMCs. This TCR was recovered from a man aged 45-65 years in good health and CMV-seropositive. The DNA sequence reads TGTGCCAGCAGATTTGGTCGCAGGGGGCGCAACTATGGCTACACCTTC. Translated, this gives CASRFGRRGRNYGYTF.